This T cell receptor (beta chain) was obtained from a study of beta chain features in type 1 diabetes. Study-wide background: The samples had roughly 110 million sorted cells examined in all.

Sorting with CD45RO/CCR7/CD25/CD127/CD95/CD27 yielded naive, central memory, regulatory and stem-like memory CD4+ cells. Sorted populations all had greater than 98% purity. V lost 6 bases and J lost 6; bases outside the gene matches: 9. Germline values: CDR1 SGHVS, CDR2 FNYEAQ. This CDR3 region has 14 residues. Study observations and caveats: VDJ junctions sequenced from type 1 diabetes patients showed fewer insertions and more deletions. Patients with Type 1 diabetes showed moderately but significantly shorter TCRB CDR3s in all four CD4+ subsets.

As for this clone: What it binds is unknown.

Expressed TCRB transcripts were sequenced after all isolated RNA was converted to cDNA. Produced via immunoSEQ multiplex PCR; TCRdb's table is partial and in-frame only. The sample yields roughly 180,000 clones, roughly 8% seen once. This chain uses TRBV7-6 with TRBJ2-7, with 9 nucleotides matching TRBD1. The sequenced sample consisted of central memory CD4+ T cells from blood. The sequence was collected from a woman in her thirties or forties with type 1 diabetes. The CDR3 nucleotides read TGTGCCAGCAGTTCCGGGACAGGGCGGAGCGAGCAGTACTTC. Its translation is CASSSGTGRSEQYF.